Listed below are T cell receptor beta chains from one sample, sequenced in a study of beta chain features in type 1 diabetes. This table comes from immunoSEQ multiplex PCR, and its TCRdb copy is limited to in-frame clones, with some not included. The table has about 400,000 clones, around 12% seen once; the top ten hold approximately 0.01%. Sequenced material: naive CD4+ T cells from blood. These receptors came from a woman aged 18-29 years with type 1 diabetes. Each CDR3 is given with its conserved first and last residue. A D gene is named only where the DNA matches it firmly. Clone size is stated in some rows and not others, as once, few, many or a class when expanded.

D gene	V gene	J gene	clone size	CDR3 DNA	CDR3 protein
.	TRBV6-1	TRBJ1-1	.	TGTGCCAGCTTGAGGCTGAACACTGAAGCTTTCTTT	CASLRLNTEAFF
TRBD1	TRBV7-9	TRBJ1-1	few	TGTGCCAGCAGCCCAAAACAGGGGGCCGAGAACACTGAAGCTTTCTTT	CASSPKQGAENTEAFF
TRBD1	TRBV12-5	TRBJ1-1	.	TGTGCTAGTGGTTTGGGACAGGGGGCTTTCTTT	CASGLGQGAFF
TRBD1	TRBV5-4	TRBJ2-2	.	TGTGCCAGCAGCGTAGCGAGGACAGGGGAGGGGGCCGGGGAGCTGTTTTTT	CASSVARTGEGAGELFF
.	TRBV18	TRBJ2-2	once	TGTGCCAGCTCACCGGACAGCTACACCGGGGAGCTGTTTTTT	CASSPDSYTGELFF
TRBD1	TRBV27	TRBJ2-1	few	TGTGCCAGCCGACAGGGGGGGAAGAATGAGCAGTTCTTC	CASRQGGKNEQFF
TRBD2	TRBV9	TRBJ2-5	few	TGTGCCAGCAGCGTAGGACTAGCGGGGGTGAGGGGCCAAGAGACCCAGTACTTC	CASSVGLAGVRGQETQYF
.	TRBV18	TRBJ2-7	.	TGTGCCAGCTCACAGGGGGGGTACGAGCAGTACTTC	CASSQGGYEQYF
TRBD1	TRBV5-1	TRBJ2-5	.	TGCGCCAGCAGCTTGGGGCCTCCCGGGACAGGGGAAGAGACCCAGTACTTC	CASSLGPPGTGEETQYF
TRBD2	TRBV9	TRBJ2-5	.	TGTGCCAGCAGCGTAGCGGGGGGTGTCCAGACCCAGTACTTC	CASSVAGGVQTQYF
TRBD2	TRBV5-1	TRBJ2-1	.	TGCGCCAGCAGCTTGTCTAGCGGGAGGGGTGAGCAGTTCTTC	CASSLSSGRGEQFF
.	TRBV29-1	TRBJ1-1	few	TGCAGCGCCCGGGACACTGAAGCTTTCTTT	CSARDTEAFF
.	TRBV14	TRBJ1-2	few	TGTGCCAGCAGCCAACTTCAGGGAGGAGATGGCTACACCTTC	CASSQLQGGDGYTF
.	TRBV11-2	TRBJ1-1	.	TGTGCCAGCAGCTTGCGGGTTTACACTGAAGCTTTCTTT	CASSLRVYTEAFF
.	TRBV5-4	TRBJ2-2	.	TGTGCCAGCAGCTTCCTTAAGAACACCGGGGAGCTGTTTTTT	CASSFLKNTGELFF
.	TRBV19	TRBJ1-5	few	TGTGCCAGTAGTAACAGGAGAAATAGCAATCAGCCCCAGCATTTT	CASSNRRNSNQPQHF
TRBD1	TRBV6-6	TRBJ2-7	.	TGTGCCAGCAGCCTTACAGGGGCCTACGAGCAGTACTTC	CASSLTGAYEQYF